The entry below describes one T cell receptor (beta chain). Germline V CDR1 and CDR2: MNHNY, SVGAGI (reference sequence). This CDR3 has 13 amino acids. V gave up 4 bases and J gave up 10 bases; unmatched junction bases: 9. The sample originates from a study of cytomegalovirus exposure and HLA in healthy donors. The PCR ran on 60 Vbeta and 13 Jbeta primers. Sequencing was performed with immunoSEQ multiplex PCR; in TCRdb, only in-frame clones are kept and a portion is missing. The sample has 100,000 to 150,000 clones, over 60% seen once; the top ten hold approximately 4.5%. Those who donated were healthy bone marrow donors.

The chain employs TRBV6-6 and TRBJ1-1; TRBD1 aligns across 7 bases. The source of this sequence is a male donor in good health and CMV-seropositive. Sequencing was carried out using PBMCs. CDR3 nucleotide sequence: TGTGCCAGCAGTTCCGACGACAGGGTTGGAGCTTTCTTT. Translating gives CASSSDDRVGAFF.